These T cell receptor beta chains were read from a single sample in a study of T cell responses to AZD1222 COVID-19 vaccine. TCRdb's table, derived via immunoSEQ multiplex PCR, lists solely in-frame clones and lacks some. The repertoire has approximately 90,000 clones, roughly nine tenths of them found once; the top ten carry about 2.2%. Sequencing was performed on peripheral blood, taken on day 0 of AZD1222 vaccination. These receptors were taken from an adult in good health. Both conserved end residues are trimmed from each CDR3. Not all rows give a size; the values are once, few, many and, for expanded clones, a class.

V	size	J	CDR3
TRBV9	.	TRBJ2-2	ASSKTSGRGTGELF
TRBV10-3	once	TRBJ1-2	AISEGQGGLYGYT
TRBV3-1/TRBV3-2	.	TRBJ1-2	ASSLFGGNYGYT
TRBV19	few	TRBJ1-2	ASSKGTGPYGYT
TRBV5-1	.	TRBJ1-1	ASSLSMGPTNTEAF
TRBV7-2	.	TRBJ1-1	ASSLLRNTEAF
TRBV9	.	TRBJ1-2	ASSEKQGPNYGYT
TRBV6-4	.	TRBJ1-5	ASSSGEYQPQH
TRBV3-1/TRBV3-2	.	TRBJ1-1	ASTLSRDRAPMNTEAF
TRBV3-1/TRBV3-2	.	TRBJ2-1	ASSQASLAGGLVGNEQF
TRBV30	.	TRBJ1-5	AWSVPIRVGRNQPQH
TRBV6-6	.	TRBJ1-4	ASSYGQNEKLF
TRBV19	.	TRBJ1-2	ASKDTGGVNYGYT
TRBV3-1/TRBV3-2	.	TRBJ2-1	ASSQLAGGGDNEQF
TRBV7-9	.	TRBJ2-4	ASSFGGAESKNIQY
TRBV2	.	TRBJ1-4	ASSVSTGGFEKLF